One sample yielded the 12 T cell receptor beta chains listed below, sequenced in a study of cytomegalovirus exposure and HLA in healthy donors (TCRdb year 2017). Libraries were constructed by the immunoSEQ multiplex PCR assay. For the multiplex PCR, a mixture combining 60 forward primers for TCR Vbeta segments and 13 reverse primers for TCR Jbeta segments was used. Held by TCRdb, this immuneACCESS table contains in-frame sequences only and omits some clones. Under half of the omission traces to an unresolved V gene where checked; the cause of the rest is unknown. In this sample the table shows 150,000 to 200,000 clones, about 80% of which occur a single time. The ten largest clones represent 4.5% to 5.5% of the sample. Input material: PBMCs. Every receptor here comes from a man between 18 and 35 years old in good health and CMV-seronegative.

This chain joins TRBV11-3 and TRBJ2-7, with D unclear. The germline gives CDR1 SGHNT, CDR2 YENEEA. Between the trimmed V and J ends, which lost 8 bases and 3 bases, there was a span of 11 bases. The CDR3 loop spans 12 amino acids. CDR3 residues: CASRGEIYEQYF. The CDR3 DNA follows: TGTGCCAGCCGAGGAGAGATCTACGAGCAGTACTTC.

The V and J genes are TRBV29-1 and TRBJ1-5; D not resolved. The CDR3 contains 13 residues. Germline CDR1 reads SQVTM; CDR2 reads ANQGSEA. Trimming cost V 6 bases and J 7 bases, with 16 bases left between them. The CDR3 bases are TGCAGCGTGACGCGGGGTGGAGGACAGCCCCAGCATTTT. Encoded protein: CSVTRGGGQPQHF.

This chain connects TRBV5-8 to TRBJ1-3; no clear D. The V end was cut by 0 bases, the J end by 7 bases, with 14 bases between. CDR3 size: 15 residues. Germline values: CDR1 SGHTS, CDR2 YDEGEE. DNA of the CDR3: TGTGCCAGCAGCTTGGTCATAAGCGTCGTGAACACCATATATTTT. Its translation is CASSLVISVVNTIYF.

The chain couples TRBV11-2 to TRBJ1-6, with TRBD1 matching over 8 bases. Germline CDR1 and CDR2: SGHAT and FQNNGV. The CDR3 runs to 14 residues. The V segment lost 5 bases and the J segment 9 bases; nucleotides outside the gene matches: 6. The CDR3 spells CASSPRTGISPLHF. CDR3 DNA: TGTGCCAGCAGCCCACGGACAGGGATTTCACCCCTCCACTTT.

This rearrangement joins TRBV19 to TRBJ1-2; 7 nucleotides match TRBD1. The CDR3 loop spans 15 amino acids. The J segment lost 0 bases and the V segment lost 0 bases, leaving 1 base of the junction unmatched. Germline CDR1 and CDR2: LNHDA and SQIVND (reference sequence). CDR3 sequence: CASSIDDRANYGYTF. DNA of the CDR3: TGTGCCAGTAGTATAGACGACAGGGCTAACTATGGCTACACCTTC.

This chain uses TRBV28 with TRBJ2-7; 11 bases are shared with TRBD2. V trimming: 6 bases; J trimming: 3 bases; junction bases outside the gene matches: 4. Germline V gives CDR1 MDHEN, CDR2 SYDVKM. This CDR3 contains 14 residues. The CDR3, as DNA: TGTGCCAGCAGCTACCTAGCGGGGGGCTACGAGCAGTACTTC. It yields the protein CASSYLAGGYEQYF.

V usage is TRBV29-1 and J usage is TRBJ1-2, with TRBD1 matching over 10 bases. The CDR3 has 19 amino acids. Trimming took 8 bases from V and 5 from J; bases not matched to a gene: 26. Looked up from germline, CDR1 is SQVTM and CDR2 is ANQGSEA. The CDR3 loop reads CSSRGPNHGTGTGEYGYTF. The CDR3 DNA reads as TGCAGCTCCCGTGGCCCAAACCACGGAACCGGGACAGGGGAATATGGCTACACCTTC.

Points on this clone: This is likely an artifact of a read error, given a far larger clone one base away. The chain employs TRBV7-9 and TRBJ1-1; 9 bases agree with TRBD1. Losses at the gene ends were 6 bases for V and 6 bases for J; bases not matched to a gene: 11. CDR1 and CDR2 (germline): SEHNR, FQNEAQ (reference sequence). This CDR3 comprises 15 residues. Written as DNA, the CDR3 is TGTGCCAGCAGGTTGGGGACAGGGCTGAGCGCTGAAGCTTTCTTT. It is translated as CASRLGTGLSAEAFF.

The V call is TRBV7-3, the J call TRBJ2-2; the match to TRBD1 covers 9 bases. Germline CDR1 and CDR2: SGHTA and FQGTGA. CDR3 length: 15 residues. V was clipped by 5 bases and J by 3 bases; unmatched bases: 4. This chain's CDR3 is CASSQRTGDTGELFF. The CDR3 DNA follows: TGTGCCAGCAGCCAACGGACAGGGGACACCGGGGAGCTGTTTTTT. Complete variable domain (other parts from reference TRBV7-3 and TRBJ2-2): GAGVSQTPSNKVTEKGKYVELRCDPISGHTALYWYRQSLGQGPEFLIYFQGTGAADDSGLPNDRFFAVRPEGSVSTLKIQRTERGDSAVYLCASSQRTGDTGELFFGEGSRLTVL.

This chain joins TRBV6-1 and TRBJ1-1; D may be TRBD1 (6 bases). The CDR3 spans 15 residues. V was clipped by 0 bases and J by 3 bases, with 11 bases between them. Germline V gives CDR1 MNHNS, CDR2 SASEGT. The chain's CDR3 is CASSEAHRVYTEAFF. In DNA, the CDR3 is TGTGCCAGCAGTGAAGCCCACAGGGTGTACACTGAAGCTTTCTTT.

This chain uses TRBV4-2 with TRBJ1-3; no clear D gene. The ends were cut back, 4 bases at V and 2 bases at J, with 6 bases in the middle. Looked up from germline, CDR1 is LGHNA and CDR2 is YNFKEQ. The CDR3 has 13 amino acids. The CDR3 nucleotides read TGTGCCAGCAGCCCTAAGACTGGAAACACCATATATTTT. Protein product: CASSPKTGNTIYF.

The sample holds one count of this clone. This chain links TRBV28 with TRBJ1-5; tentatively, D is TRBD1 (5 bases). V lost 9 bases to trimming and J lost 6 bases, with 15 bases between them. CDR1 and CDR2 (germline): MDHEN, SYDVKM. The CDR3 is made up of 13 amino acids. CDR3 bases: TGTGCCAGTTCCAGGGTATCAAGTCAGCCCCAGCATTTT. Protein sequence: CASSRVSSQPQHF.